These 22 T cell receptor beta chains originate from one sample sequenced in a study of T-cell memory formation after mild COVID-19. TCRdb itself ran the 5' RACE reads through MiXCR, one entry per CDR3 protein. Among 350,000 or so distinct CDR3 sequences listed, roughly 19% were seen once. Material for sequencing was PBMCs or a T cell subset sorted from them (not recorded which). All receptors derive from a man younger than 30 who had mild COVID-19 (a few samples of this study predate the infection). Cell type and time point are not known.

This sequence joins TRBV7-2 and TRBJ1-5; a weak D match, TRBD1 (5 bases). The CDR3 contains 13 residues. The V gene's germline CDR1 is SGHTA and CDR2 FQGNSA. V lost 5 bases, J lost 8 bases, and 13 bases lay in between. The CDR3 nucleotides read TGTGCCAGCAGCAAAACGAGGGGTGAGCCCCAGCATTTT. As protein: CASSKTRGEPQHF.

The CDR3 spells CATSRDRGSQRTSYEQYF. DNA for the CDR3: TGTGCCACCAGCAGAGATAGGGGGTCCCAACGTACTTCCTACGAGCAGTACTTC. J is TRBJ2-7 and V is TRBV15; a weak D match, TRBD1 (6 bases). Germline V CDR1 and CDR2: LNHNV, YYDKDF (reference sequence). The CDR3 length is 18 residues. Trimming cost V 0 bases and J 1 base, with 19 bases left between them.

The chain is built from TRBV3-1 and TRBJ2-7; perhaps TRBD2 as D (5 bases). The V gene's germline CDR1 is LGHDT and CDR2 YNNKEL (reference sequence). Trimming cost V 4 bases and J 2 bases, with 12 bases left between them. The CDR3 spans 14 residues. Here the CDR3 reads CASSRAGSTYEQYF. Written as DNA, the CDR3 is TGTGCCAGCAGCCGGGCGGGTAGTACCTACGAGCAGTACTTC.

CDR3 sequence: CASSSGQAAYEQYV. The CDR3 DNA reads as TGTGCCAGCAGCTCGGGACAGGCAGCCTACGAGCAGTACGTC. This sequence joins TRBV11-2 and TRBJ2-7, with 8 bases lining up with TRBD1. The germline CDR1 and CDR2 sequences are SGHAT and FQNNGV. V lost 4 bases to trimming and J lost 2 bases; unmatched junction nucleotides: 4. This CDR3 region has 14 residues.

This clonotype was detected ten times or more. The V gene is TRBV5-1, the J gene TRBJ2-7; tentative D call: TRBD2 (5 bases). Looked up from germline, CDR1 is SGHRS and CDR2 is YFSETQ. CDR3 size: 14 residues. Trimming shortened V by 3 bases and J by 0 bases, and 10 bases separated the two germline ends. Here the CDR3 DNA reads TGCGCCAGCAGCTCAGAAGGGAGCTCCTACGAGCAGTACTTC. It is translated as CASSSEGSSYEQYF.

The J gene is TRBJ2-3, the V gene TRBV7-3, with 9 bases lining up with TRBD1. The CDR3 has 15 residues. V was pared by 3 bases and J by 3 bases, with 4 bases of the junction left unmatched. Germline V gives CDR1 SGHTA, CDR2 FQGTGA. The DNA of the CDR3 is TGTGCCAGCAGCTTTACAGGGGGCAGTACAGATACGCAGTATTTT. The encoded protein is CASSFTGGSTDTQYF.

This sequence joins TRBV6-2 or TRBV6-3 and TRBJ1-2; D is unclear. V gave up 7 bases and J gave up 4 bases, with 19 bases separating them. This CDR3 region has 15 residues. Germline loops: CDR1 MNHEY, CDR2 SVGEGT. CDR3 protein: CASISGADYGYGYTF. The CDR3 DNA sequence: TGTGCCAGCATCTCCGGAGCAGATTATGGCTATGGCTACACCTTC.

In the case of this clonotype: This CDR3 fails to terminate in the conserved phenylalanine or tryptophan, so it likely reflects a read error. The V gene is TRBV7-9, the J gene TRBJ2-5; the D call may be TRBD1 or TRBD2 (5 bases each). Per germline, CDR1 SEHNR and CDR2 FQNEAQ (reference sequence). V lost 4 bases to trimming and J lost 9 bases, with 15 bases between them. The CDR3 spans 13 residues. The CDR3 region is CASSSGPIVPQYL. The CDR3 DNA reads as TGTGCCAGCAGCTCGGGACCTATTGTGCCCCAGTACTTA.

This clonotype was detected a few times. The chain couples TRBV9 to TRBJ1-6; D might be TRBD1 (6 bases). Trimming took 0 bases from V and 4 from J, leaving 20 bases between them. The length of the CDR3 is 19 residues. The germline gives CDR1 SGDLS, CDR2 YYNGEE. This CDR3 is CASSVAAGVEGAYNSPLHF. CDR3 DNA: TGTGCCAGCAGCGTAGCTGCAGGGGTGGAAGGAGCGTATAATTCACCCCTCCACTTT.

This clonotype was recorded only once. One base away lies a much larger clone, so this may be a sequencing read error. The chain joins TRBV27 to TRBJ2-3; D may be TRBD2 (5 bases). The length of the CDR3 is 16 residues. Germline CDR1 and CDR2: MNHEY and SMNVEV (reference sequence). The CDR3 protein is CAISLLGGTSTDTQYF. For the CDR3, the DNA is TGTGCCATCAGTTTACTAGGCGGAACTAGCACAGATACGCAGTATTTT.

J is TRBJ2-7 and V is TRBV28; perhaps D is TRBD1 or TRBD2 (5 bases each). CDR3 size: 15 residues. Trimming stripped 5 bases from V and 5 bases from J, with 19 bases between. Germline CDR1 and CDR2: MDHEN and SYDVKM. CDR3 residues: CASSLRDGVVHEQYV. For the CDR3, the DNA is TGTGCCAGCAGTCTCCGGGACGGGGTGGTTCACGAGCAGTACGTC.

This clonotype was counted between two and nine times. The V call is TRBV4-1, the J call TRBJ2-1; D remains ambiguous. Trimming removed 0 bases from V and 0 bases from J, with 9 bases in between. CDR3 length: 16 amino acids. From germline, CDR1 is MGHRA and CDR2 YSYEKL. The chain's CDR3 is CASSQEGPGSYNEQFF. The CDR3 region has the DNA TGCGCCAGCAGCCAAGAAGGTCCAGGCTCCTACAATGAGCAGTTCTTC.

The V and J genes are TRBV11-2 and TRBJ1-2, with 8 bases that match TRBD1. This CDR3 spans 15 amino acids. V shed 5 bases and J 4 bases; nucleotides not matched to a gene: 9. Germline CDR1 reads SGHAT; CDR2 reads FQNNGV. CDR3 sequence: CASSPDRATRYGYTF. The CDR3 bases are TGTGCCAGCAGCCCGGACAGGGCGACCCGCTATGGCTACACCTTC.

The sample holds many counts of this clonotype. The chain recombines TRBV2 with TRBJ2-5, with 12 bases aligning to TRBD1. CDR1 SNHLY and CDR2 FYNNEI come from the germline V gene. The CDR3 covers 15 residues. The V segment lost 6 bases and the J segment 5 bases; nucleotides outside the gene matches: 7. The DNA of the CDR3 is TGTGCCAGCAGAACCGGGACAGGGGGCGTGGAGACCCAGTACTTC. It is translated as CASRTGTGGVETQYF. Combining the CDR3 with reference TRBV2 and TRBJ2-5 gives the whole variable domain EPEVTQTPSHQVTQMGQEVILRCVPISNHLYFYWYRQILGQKVEFLVSFYNNEISEKSEIFDDQFSVERPDGSNFTLKIRSTKLEDSAMYFCASRTGTGGVETQYFGPGTRLLVL.

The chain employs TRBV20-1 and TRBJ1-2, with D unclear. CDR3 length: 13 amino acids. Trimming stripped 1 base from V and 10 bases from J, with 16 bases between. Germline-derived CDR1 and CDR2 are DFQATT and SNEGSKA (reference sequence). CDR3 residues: CSARVPTEGDYTF. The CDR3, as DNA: TGCAGTGCTAGAGTACCCACCGAGGGAGACTACACCTTC.

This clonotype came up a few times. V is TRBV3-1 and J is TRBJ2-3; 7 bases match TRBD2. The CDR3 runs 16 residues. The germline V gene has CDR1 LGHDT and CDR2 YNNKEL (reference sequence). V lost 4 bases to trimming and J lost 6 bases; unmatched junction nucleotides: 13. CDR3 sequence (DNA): TGTGCCAGCAGCCCTCGGCAAGCGGGGTCGAGGGATACGCAGTATTTT. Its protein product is CASSPRQAGSRDTQYF.

Here the CDR3 DNA reads TGCAGCGTTGAAGATCCCACAGGGTGGGCTGAAGCTTTCTTT. Translation: CSVEDPTGWAEAFF. The chain links TRBV29-1 to TRBJ1-1; tentative D call: TRBD1 (6 bases). The germline gives CDR1 SQVTM, CDR2 ANQGSEA. The CDR3 runs to 14 residues. V was pared by 0 bases and J by 6 bases, with 14 bases between.

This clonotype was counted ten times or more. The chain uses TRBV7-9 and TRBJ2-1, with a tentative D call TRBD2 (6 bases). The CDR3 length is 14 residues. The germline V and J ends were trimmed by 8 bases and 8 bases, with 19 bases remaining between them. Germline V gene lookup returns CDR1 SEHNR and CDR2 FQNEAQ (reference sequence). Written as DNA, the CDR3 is TGTGCCAGCCAAGGAGCGGCGGGGATGTATGAGCAGTTCTTC. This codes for CASQGAAGMYEQFF. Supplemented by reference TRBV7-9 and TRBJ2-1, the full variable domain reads DTGVSQNPRHKITKRGQNVTFRCDPISEHNRLYWYRQTLGQGPEFLTYFQNEAQLEKSRLLSDRFSAERPKGSFSTLEIQRTEQGDSAMYLCASQGAAGMYEQFFGPGTRLTVL.

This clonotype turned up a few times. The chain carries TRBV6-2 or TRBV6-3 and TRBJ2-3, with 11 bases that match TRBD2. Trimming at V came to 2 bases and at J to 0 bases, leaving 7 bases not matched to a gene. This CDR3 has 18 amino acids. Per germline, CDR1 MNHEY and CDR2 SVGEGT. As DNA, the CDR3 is TGTGCCAGCAGTTACCTGGGACTAGCGGACGCTAGCACAGATACGCAGTATTTT. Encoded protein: CASSYLGLADASTDTQYF.

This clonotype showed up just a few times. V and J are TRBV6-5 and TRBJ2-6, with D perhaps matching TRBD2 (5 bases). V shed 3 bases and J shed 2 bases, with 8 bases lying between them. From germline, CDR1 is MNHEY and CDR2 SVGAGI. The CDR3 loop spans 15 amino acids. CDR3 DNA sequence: TGTGCCAGCAGTTATGAGGGAGCTGGGGCCAACGTCCTGACTTTC. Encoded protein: CASSYEGAGANVLTF.

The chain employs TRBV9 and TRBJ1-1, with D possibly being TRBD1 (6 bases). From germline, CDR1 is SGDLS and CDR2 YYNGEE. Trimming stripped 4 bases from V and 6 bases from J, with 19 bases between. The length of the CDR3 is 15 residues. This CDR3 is CASSFQTGAGSEAFF. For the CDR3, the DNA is TGTGCCAGCAGCTTCCAGACGGGGGCAGGATCTGAAGCTTTCTTT.

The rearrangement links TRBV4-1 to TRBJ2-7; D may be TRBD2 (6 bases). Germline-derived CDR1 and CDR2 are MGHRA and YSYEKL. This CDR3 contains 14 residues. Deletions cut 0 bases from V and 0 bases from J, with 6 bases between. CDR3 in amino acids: CASSQDGSSYEQYV. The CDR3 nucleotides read TGCGCCAGCAGCCAAGACGGGAGCTCCTACGAGCAGTACGTC.